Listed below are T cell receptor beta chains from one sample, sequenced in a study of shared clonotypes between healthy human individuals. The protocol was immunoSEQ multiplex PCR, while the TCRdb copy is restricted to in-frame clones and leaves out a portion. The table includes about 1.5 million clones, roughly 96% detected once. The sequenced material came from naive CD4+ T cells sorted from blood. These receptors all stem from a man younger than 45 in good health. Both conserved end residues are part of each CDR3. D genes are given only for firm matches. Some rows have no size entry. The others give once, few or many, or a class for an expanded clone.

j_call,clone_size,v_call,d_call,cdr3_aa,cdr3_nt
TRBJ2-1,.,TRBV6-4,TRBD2,CASSVTSGRSGTRLDEQFF,TGTGCCAGCAGTGTGACTAGCGGGAGAAGTGGGACACGTTTGGATGAGCAGTTCTTC
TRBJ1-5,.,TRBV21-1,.,CASSKVETGNQPQHF,TGTGCCAGCAGCAAAGTCGAGACAGGGAATCAGCCCCAGCATTTT
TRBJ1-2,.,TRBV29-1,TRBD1,CSVAVDRSGGYTF,TGCAGCGTGGCAGTGGACAGGTCGGGGGGCTACACCTTC
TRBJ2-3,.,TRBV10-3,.,CAISQRADTDTQYF,TGTGCCATCAGTCAGCGGGCCGACACAGATACGCAGTATTTT
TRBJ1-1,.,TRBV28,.,CASTRGGITEAFF,TGTGCCAGCACCAGGGGCGGCATAACTGAAGCTTTCTTT
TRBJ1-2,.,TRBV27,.,CASSYTPRKRDGYTF,TGTGCCAGCAGTTACACACCGCGCAAAAGGGATGGCTACACCTTC
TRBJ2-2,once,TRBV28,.,CASSTLGGELFF,TGTGCCAGCAGTACCCTCGGCGGGGAGCTGTTTTTT
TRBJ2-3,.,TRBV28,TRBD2,CASRHSELAGGPEDTQYF,TGTGCCAGCAGACACTCCGAACTAGCGGGAGGGCCAGAAGATACGCAGTATTTT
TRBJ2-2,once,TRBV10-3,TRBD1,CAIGQGALGTGELFF,TGTGCCATAGGACAGGGGGCCCTAGGGACCGGGGAGCTGTTTTTT
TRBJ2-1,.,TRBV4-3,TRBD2,CASSQVRPGLGPSSYNEQFF,TGCGCCAGCAGCCAAGTTAGACCGGGACTAGGTCCCAGCTCCTACAATGAGCAGTTCTTC
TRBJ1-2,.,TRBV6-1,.,CASSTRGLNYGYTF,TGTGCCAGCAGTACCAGAGGACTTAACTATGGCTACACCTTC
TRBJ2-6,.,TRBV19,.,CASRPDLPTSGANVLTF,TGTGCCAGTAGACCCGACCTCCCAACCTCTGGGGCCAACGTCCTGACTTTC
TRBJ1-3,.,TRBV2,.,CASSDQLGNTIYF,TGTGCCAGCAGTGATCAGCTTGGAAACACCATATATTTT
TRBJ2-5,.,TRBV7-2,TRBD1,CASSFRDSLYQETQYF,TGTGCCAGCAGCTTCCGGGACAGCTTGTACCAAGAGACCCAGTACTTC
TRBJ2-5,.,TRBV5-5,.,CASSLEGVRMETQYF,TGTGCCAGCAGCTTGGAAGGGGTTAGGATGGAGACCCAGTACTTC
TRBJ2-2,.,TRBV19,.,CASSIRGNTGELFF,TGTGCCAGTAGCATCAGGGGGAACACCGGGGAGCTGTTTTTT
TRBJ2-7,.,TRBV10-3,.,CAISDVGQSTYEQYF,TGTGCCATCAGTGATGTGGGGCAGAGCACCTACGAGCAGTACTTC
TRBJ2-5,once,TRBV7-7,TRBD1,CASSLDRGDQETQYF,TGTGCTAGCAGCTTGGACAGGGGGGACCAAGAGACCCAGTACTTC
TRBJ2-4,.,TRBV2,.,CASSAQNIQYF,TGTGCCAGCAGTGCTCAAAACATTCAGTACTTC
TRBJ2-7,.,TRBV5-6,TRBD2,CASSSASGPSYEQYF,TGTGCCAGCAGCTCCGCTAGCGGGCCGTCCTACGAGCAGTACTTC
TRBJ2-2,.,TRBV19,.,CASSMLGGGNTGELFF,TGTGCCAGTAGTATGCTGGGAGGAGGGAACACCGGGGAGCTGTTTTTT
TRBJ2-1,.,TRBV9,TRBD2,CASSKIAGGPNNEQFF,TGTGCCAGCAGCAAAATAGCGGGAGGCCCAAACAATGAGCAGTTCTTC
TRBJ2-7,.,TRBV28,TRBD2,CASSYSGRSREQYF,TGTGCCAGCAGCTATAGCGGGAGGAGTCGAGAGCAGTACTTC
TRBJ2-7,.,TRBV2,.,CASSRLESEQYF,TGTGCCAGCAGCCGACTGGAGTCGGAGCAGTACTTC
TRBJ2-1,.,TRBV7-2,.,CASSRAGVSYNEQFF,TGTGCCAGCAGCCGAGCAGGGGTTTCCTACAATGAGCAGTTCTTC
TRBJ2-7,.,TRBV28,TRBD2,CASRRPGLAASEQYF,TGTGCCAGCAGGCGTCCGGGACTAGCGGCGTCCGAGCAGTACTTC
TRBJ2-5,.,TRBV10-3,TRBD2,CAISGRTSGRGNQETQYF,TGTGCCATCAGTGGTAGGACTAGCGGGAGGGGAAACCAAGAGACCCAGTACTTC
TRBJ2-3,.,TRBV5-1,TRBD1,CASTRGLSVDTQYF,TGCGCCAGCACCAGGGGGCTTTCGGTGGATACGCAGTATTTT
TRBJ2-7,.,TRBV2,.,CASIARGSSYEQYF,TGTGCCAGCATAGCGAGGGGGAGCTCCTACGAGCAGTACTTC
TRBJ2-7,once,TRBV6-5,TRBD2,CASSSVLAGVSYEQYF,TGTGCCAGCAGTTCCGTCCTAGCGGGGGTCTCCTACGAGCAGTACTTC
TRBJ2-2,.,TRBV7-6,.,CASRGPGEGALGELFF,TGTGCCAGCAGGGGGCCGGGAGAAGGGGCTCTCGGGGAGCTGTTTTTT
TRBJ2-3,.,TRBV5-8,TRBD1,CASSTRDRVLADTQYF,TGTGCCAGCAGCACCCGGGACAGGGTTTTAGCAGATACGCAGTATTTT
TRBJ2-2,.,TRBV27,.,CASSGGLRTGELFF,TGTGCCAGCTCCGGGGGCCTCAGGACCGGGGAGCTGTTTTTT
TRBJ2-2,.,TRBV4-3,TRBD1,CASSLSTGGYTGELFF,TGCGCCAGCAGCTTAAGCACAGGGGGATACACCGGGGAGCTGTTTTTT
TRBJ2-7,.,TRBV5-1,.,CASSLSTSYEQYF,TGCGCCAGCAGCTTGAGCACCTCCTACGAGCAGTACTTC
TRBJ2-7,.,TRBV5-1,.,CASSLRRAPLGYEQYF,TGCGCCAGCAGCTTGCGAAGGGCTCCGTTGGGCTACGAGCAGTACTTC
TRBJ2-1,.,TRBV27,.,CASKHPRLAGVGLNEQFF,TGTGCCAGCAAACACCCGAGGCTAGCAGGGGTTGGGCTCAATGAGCAGTTCTTC
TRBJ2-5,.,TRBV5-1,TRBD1,CASSLVGTGQETQYF,TGCGCCAGCAGCTTGGTCGGGACAGGTCAAGAGACCCAGTACTTC
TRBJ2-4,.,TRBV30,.,CAWSPPLGPRGNIQYF,TGTGCCTGGAGTCCCCCACTAGGCCCCCGGGGAAACATTCAGTACTTC
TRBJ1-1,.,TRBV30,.,CAWILLGTEAFF,TGTGCCTGGATACTGCTGGGCACTGAAGCTTTCTTT
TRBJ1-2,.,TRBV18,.,CASSPTFGPLGRAGYTF,TGTGCCAGCTCACCAACTTTCGGACCTCTAGGACGAGCTGGCTACACCTTC
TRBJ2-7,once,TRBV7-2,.,CASSSAGGLTYEQYF,TGTGCCAGCAGCTCCGCAGGGGGACTGACCTACGAGCAGTACTTC
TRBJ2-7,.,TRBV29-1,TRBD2,CSVEGGSRVGFEQYF,TGCAGCGTGGAGGGCGGGAGTCGGGTGGGTTTCGAGCAGTACTTC
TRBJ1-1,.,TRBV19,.,CASSKGTEAFF,TGTGCCAGTAGTAAAGGCACTGAAGCTTTCTTT
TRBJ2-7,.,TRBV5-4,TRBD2,CASSLTSGRIFGSYEQYF,TGTGCCAGCAGCTTGACTAGCGGGAGGATCTTCGGGTCCTACGAGCAGTACTTC
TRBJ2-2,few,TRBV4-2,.,CASSQIRWNTGELFF,TGTGCCAGCAGCCAAATCCGGTGGAACACCGGGGAGCTGTTTTTT
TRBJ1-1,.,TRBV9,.,CASSPGGQNTEAFF,TGTGCCAGCAGCCCCGGCGGACAGAACACTGAAGCTTTCTTT
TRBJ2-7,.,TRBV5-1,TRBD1,CASSLAGQGAGEQYF,TGCGCCAGCAGCTTGGCGGGTCAGGGGGCGGGGGAGCAGTACTTC
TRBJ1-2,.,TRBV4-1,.,CASSQVWQGDYGYTF,TGCGCCAGCAGCCAAGTTTGGCAGGGTGACTATGGCTACACCTTC
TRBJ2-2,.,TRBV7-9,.,CASSLAQRITGELFF,TGTGCCAGCAGCTTAGCCCAGCGGATCACCGGGGAGCTGTTTTTT
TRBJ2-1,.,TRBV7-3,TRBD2,CASSLAGVYNEQFF,TGTGCCAGCAGCTTGGCGGGAGTCTACAATGAGCAGTTCTTC
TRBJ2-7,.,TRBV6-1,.,CASSRPEAVGGKQYF,TGTGCCAGCAGCCGACCTGAGGCGGTAGGCGGAAAGCAGTACTTC
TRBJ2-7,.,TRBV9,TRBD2,CASSTGTSGYEQYF,TGTGCCAGCAGCACCGGGACTAGCGGCTACGAGCAGTACTTC